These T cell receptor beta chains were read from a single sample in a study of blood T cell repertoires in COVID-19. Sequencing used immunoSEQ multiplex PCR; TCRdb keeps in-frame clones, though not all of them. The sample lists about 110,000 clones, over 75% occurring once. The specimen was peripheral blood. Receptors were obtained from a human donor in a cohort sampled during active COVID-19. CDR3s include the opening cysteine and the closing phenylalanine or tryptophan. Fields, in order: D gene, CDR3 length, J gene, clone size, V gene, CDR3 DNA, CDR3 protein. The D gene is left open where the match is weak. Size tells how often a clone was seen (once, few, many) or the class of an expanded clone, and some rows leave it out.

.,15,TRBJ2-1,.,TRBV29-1,TGCAGCGTTCCGTTGGGGACTCTATCCTACAATGAGCAGTTCTTC,CSVPLGTLSYNEQFF
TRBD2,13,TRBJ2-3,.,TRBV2,TGTGCCGCCGTCCTAGCGGACACAGATACGCAGTATTTT,CAAVLADTDTQYF
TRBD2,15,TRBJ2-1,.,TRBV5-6,TGTGCCAGCAGCTTGGGAGCGGGAGGAGGGAATGAGCAGTTCTTC,CASSLGAGGGNEQFF
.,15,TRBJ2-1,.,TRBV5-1,TGCGCCAGCAGCGGACGGGGAAGCTCCTACAATGAGCAGTTCTTC,CASSGRGSSYNEQFF
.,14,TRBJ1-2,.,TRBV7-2,TGTGCCAGCAGCTCATACTTGTCGGGAACTGGCTACACCTTC,CASSSYLSGTGYTF
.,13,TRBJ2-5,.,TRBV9,TGTGCCAGCAGCGTAGCTCCAGAAGAGACCCAGTACTTC,CASSVAPEETQYF
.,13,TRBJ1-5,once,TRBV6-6,TGTGCCAGCAGTTGGTCGACAGATCAGCCCCAGCATTTT,CASSWSTDQPQHF
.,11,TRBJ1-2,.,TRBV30,TGTGCCTGGACAGGGTCCTATGGCTACACCTTC,CAWTGSYGYTF
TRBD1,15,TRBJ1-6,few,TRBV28,TGTGCCAGCAGTGCGAACCGGGACAGAAATTCACCCCTCCACTTT,CASSANRDRNSPLHF
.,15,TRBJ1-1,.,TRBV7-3,TGTGCCAGCAGCATTACCCGACAGGCGCGGGCTGAAGCTTTCTTT,CASSITRQARAEAFF
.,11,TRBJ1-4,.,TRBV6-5,TGTGCCAGCCGTAGGGGAGAAAAACTGTTTTTT,CASRRGEKLFF
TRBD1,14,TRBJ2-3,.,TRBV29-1,TGCAGCGTTGGACAACAGGGGGCGAGAGATACGCAGTATTTT,CSVGQQGARDTQYF
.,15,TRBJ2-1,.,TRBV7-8,TGTGCCAGCAGCTTACGCGGCAGCTCCTACAATGAGCAGTTCTTC,CASSLRGSSYNEQFF
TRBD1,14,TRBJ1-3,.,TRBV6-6,TGTGCCATCGCGACTGGACAGGGAGGAAACACCATATATTTT,CAIATGQGGNTIYF
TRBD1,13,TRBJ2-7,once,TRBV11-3,TGTGCCAGCAGCTCTCGCCCAGGGGGCGAGCAGTACTTC,CASSSRPGGEQYF
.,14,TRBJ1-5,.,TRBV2,TGTGCCAGCAGCGCAGTCCTTAGCAATCAGCCCCAGCATTTT,CASSAVLSNQPQHF
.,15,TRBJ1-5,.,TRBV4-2,TGTGCCAGCAGCCAAGATGTTGAGGGAGGTCAGCCCCAGCATTTT,CASSQDVEGGQPQHF
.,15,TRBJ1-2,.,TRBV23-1,TGCGCCAGCAGTCCGCACCCGCAGGGTCCCTATGGCTACACCTTC,CASSPHPQGPYGYTF
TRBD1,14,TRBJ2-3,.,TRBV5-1,TGCGCCAGCAGCCCGGGACAGGGCACAGATACGCAGTATTTT,CASSPGQGTDTQYF
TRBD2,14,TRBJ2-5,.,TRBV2,TGTGCCAGCAGGGCTCTAGCGGGCGGGGAGACCCAGTACTTC,CASRALAGGETQYF
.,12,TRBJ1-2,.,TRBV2,TGTGCCAGCAGTGAATTTAATAGGGGGTGGACCTTC,CASSEFNRGWTF
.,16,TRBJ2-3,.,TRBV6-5,TGTGCCAGCAGTTCTAGTTTGGGGGGGGCCACAGATACGCAGTATTTT,CASSSSLGGATDTQYF
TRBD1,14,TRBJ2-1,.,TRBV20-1,TGCAGTGCTAGTACCGGGACAGCTCTAAATGAGCAGTTCTTC,CSASTGTALNEQFF
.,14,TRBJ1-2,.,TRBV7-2,TGTGCCAGCAGCTTAGTAGAAGGCAGGGGCGGCTACACCTTC,CASSLVEGRGGYTF
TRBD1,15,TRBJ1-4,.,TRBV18,TGTGCCAGCTCACCACCGGGACAGGGGCAGGAAAAACTGTTTTTT,CASSPPGQGQEKLFF
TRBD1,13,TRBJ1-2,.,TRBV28,TGTGCCAGCAGCTCTCAGGGGGCGGGTGGCTACACCTTC,CASSSQGAGGYTF
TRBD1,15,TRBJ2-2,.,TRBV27,TGTGCCAGCAGAAGGACAGGTCAGAACACCGGGGAGCTGTTTTTT,CASRRTGQNTGELFF
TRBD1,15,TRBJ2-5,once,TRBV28,TGTGCCAGCAGTTTAGAGAGCAGGGGGCACGAGACCCAGTACTTC,CASSLESRGHETQYF
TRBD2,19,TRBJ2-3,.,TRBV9,TGTGCCAGCAGCGATTCTAGAGGAGGTAGCGGGTATGGGACAGATACGCAGTATTTT,CASSDSRGGSGYGTDTQYF
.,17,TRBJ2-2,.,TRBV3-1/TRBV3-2,TGTGCCAGCAGCCAAGCTTTGACAGATCCGAACACCGGGGAGCTGTTTTTT,CASSQALTDPNTGELFF
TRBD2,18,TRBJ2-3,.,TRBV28,TGTGCCAGCAGCGACCACACCTACGGGACTAGCGGCACAGATACGCAGTATTTT,CASSDHTYGTSGTDTQYF
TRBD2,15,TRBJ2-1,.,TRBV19,TGTGCCAGTAGTCTTACTAGCGGGAGGTTGAATGAGCAGTTCTTC,CASSLTSGRLNEQFF